This T cell receptor beta chain originates from a study of T cell responses to AZD1222 COVID-19 vaccine. General study findings and limits: Donors were largely white British and mainly female; clonal diversity was possibly underestimated.

Concerning this clone itself: Its antigen remains unidentified.

TCRdb keeps only in-frame clones here, not all; method: immunoSEQ multiplex PCR. The top ten clones hold about 3.9% of a sample with 150,000 to 200,000 clones, more than 85% of them seen once. The CDR3 loop spans 15 amino acids. The V end lost 0 bases, the J end lost 3 bases, and 11 bases lay between the germline ends. Germline values: CDR1 SGHKS, CDR2 YYEKEE (reference sequence). This sequence joins TRBV5-5 and TRBJ2-3, with D perhaps TRBD2 (5 bases). This specimen consisted of peripheral blood, obtained on day 0 of AZD1222 vaccination. The clonotype was recovered from an adult in good health. This chain's CDR3 is CASSLGSGGTDTQYF. CDR3 sequence (DNA): TGTGCCAGCAGCTTGGGCTCAGGAGGAACAGATACGCAGTATTTT.